The clone carrying this T cell receptor (beta chain) was detected once. The antigen is undetermined. The J segment lost 4 bases and the V segment lost 2 bases, leaving 8 bases of the junction unmatched. Germline lookup yields CDR1 SEHNR and CDR2 FQNEAQ (reference sequence). The CDR3 runs to 16 residues. Amounts of roughly 1-11 million cryopreserved PBMC were held in the samples before DNA extraction. The sample is drawn from a study of long-term antiretroviral therapy in people with HIV. The study, taken as a whole, reports: Pre-ART clonal expansion yielded clones that dominated the repertoire at all time points. It was observed that HIV repertoires exhibited narrower CDR3 length ranges than controls.

At survey level, the immunoSEQ assay was run in its v3.0 version. Clones were read by immunoSEQ multiplex PCR, and TCRdb kept only the in-frame ones, dropping some. Of 20,000 to 30,000 clones in the sample, approximately 90% are singletons; the top ten hold approximately 4.6%. V usage is TRBV7-9 and J usage is TRBJ2-5; 9 nucleotides match TRBD2. Specimen: unsorted PBMCs, collected just over 2.6 years after starting antiretroviral therapy. This receptor was obtained from a middle-aged man with HIV. CDR3: CASSLMPSGIGETQYF. The CDR3 DNA follows: TGTGCCAGCAGCTTAATGCCTAGCGGGATAGGAGAGACCCAGTACTTC.